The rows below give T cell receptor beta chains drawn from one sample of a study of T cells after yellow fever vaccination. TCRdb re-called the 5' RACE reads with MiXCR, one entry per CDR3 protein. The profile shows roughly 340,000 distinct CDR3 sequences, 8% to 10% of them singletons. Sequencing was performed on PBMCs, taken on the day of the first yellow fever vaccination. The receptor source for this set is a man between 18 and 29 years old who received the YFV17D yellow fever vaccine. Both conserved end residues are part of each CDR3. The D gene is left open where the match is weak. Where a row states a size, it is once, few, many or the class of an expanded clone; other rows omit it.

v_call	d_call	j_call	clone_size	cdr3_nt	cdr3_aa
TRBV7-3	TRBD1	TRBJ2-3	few	TGTGCCAGCAGCCCACAGGGGCCGGGAGATACGCAGTATTTT	CASSPQGPGDTQYF
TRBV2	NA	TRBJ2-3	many	TGTGCCAGCCAGGACCCCGATCCCAATACGCAGTATTTT	CASQDPDPNTQYF
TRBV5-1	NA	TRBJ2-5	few	TGCGCCAGCAGAGGCGACGAAACCCAAGAGACCCAGTACTTC	CASRGDETQETQYF
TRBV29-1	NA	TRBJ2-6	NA	TGCAGCGTTTCCCTCCCAGGGTCTGGGGCCAACGTCCTGACTTTC	CSVSLPGSGANVLTF
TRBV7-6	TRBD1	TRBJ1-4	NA	TGTGCCAGCAGCTATTCAGGGGGCGGCGAAAAACTGTTTTTT	CASSYSGGGEKLFF
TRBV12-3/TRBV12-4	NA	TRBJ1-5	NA	TGTGCCAGCACTATCGCCAGGTGGCAGCCCCAGCATTTT	CASTIARWQPQHF
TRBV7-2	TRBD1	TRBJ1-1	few	TGTGCCAGCAGAACGGGACAGGGCGTCACTGAAGCTTTCTTT	CASRTGQGVTEAFF
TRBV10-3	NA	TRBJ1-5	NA	TGTGCCATCGCCCGGGTCGGTCCTCAGCCCCAGCATTTT	CAIARVGPQPQHF
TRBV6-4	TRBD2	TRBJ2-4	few	TGTGCCAGCAGGCACCTTGACGGGCTAGCGGGGATCGGAGCCAAAAACATTCAGTACTTC	CASRHLDGLAGIGAKNIQYF
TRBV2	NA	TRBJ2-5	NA	TGTGCCAGCAATCAGGGGAAGGGGACCCAGTACTTC	CASNQGKGTQYF
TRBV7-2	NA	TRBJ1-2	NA	TGTGCCAGCAGCTTGGACCGGGGAGTCTATGGCTACACCTTC	CASSLDRGVYGYTF
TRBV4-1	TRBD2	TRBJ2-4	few	TGCGCCAGCAGCCTCGGACTAGCAAACATTCAGTACTTC	CASSLGLANIQYF
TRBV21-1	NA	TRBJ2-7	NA	TGTGCCAGGGGACCCCCTAGGGGCTACGAGCAGTACTTC	CARGPPRGYEQYF
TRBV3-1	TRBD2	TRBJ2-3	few	TGTGCCAGCAGCCAAGCGATGCGGGGGGGTACGCAGTATTTT	CASSQAMRGGTQYF
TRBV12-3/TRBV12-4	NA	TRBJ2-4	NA	TGTGCCAGCAGTTTAGACAGATCGGCGAACATTCAGTACTTC	CASSLDRSANIQYF
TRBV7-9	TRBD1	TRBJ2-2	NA	TGTGCCAGCAGCCTTCCACCGACAGGGTGGGACACCGGGGAGCTGTTTTTT	CASSLPPTGWDTGELFF
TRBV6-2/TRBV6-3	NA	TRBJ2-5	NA	TGTGCCAGCAGCTTCCCCCAGGGTAAAATCGAAGAGACCCAGTACTTC	CASSFPQGKIEETQYF
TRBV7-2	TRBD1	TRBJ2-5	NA	TGTGCCAGCAGCGTTGGGACAGGGATTGAGACCCAGTACTTC	CASSVGTGIETQYF
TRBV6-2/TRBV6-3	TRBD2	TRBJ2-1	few	TGTGCCAGCAGTTACCTCGGGACTAGCGGGGGGCGTTACTCCTACAATGAGCAGTTCTTC	CASSYLGTSGGRYSYNEQFF
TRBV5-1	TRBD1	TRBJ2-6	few	TGCGCCAGCAGTTGGACAGGCCCTGGGGCCAACGTCCTGACTTTC	CASSWTGPGANVLTF
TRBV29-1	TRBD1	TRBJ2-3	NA	TGCAGCGTTGACCGACAGGGGGCTGGTACAGATACGCAGTATTTT	CSVDRQGAGTDTQYF
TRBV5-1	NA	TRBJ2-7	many	TGCGCCAGCAGCTTGGATCTAGGGGGGCAGTACTTC	CASSLDLGGQYF
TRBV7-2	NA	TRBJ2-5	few	TGTGCCAGCAGCTTATACAAGGAGACCCAGTACTTC	CASSLYKETQYF
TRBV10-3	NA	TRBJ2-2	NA	TGTGCCATCAGGACAGGGAACACCGGGGAGCTGTTTTTT	CAIRTGNTGELFF
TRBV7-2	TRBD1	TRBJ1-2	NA	TGTGCCAGCAGCTCACAAGGGGGCTACTATGGCTACACCTTC	CASSSQGGYYGYTF
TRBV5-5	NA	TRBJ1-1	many	TGTGCCAGCAGTCTTACGGGGCTGAACACTGAAGCTTTCTTT	CASSLTGLNTEAFF
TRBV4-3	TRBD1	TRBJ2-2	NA	TGCGCCAGCAGCCGAGCCGGGACAGAGGTGGAGCTGTTTTTT	CASSRAGTEVELFF
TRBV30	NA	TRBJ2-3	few	TGTGCCTGGACCAGACTTTCTATCACAGATACGCAGTATTTT	CAWTRLSITDTQYF
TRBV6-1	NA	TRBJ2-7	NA	TGTGCCAGCAGAAGACAGGAGACCTACGAGCAGTACTTC	CASRRQETYEQYF
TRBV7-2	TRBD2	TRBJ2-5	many	TGTGCCAGCAGCTTAGCGCTTCTAGCGGGGGGAGGTTGGGAGACCCAGTACTTC	CASSLALLAGGGWETQYF
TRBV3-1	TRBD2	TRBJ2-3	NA	TGTGCCAGCAGCGCACTAGCGGGCGTCGGAGATACGCAGTATTTT	CASSALAGVGDTQYF
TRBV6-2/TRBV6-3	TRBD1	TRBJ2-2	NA	TGTGCCAGCAGGGACAGGGCGATGGCCGGGGAGCTGTTTTTT	CASRDRAMAGELFF
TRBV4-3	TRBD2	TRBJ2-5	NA	TGCGCCAGCAGCCCCCGTCTTAGCGGGGAAGAGACCCAGTACTTC	CASSPRLSGEETQYF
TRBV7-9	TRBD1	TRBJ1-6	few	TGTGCCAGCAGCTTAGGGGGGACAGCCGCGTCACCCCTCCACTTT	CASSLGGTAASPLHF
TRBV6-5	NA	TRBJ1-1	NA	TGTGCCAGCAGTTACTCCGTGGAGTTGGGCACTGAAGCTTTCTTT	CASSYSVELGTEAFF
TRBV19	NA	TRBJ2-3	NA	TGTGCCAGTAATCCGAGGTGGGGGTTAGGAGATACGCAGTATTTT	CASNPRWGLGDTQYF
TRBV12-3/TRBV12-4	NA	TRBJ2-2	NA	TGTGCCAGCACTATCCTTGGCCGCGGTGGATGGCCCGGGGAGCTGTTTTTT	CASTILGRGGWPGELFF
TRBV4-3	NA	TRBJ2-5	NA	TGCGCCAGCAGCCAATCCATTACGGTCGAGACCCAGTACTTC	CASSQSITVETQYF
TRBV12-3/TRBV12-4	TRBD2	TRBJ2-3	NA	TGTGCCAGCAGCCAAGGCGGGGGGGGCACAGATACGCAGTATTTT	CASSQGGGGTDTQYF
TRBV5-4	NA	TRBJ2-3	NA	TGTGCCAGCAGCGAGGAATATACGCAGTATTTT	CASSEEYTQYF
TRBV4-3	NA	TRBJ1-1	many	TGCGCCAGCAGCCAATCGTCGTTGCACACTGAAGCTTTCTTT	CASSQSSLHTEAFF
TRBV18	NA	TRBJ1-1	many	TGTGCCAGCTCAAACGACTTGAACACTGAAGCTTTCTTT	CASSNDLNTEAFF
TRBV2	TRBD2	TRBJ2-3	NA	TGTGCCAGCAGTGAAGCGCAGGTTGAGCGGGGCGACACAGATACGCAGTATTTT	CASSEAQVERGDTDTQYF
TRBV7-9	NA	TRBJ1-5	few	TGTGCCAGCAGCTTGACAGGCGCGGACCAGCATTTT	CASSLTGADQHF
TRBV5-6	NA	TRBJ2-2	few	TGTGCCAGCAGCGATTCCCCCGCGCGCCGGGTCCCCAAAGCCGGGGAGCTGTTTTTT	CASSDSPARRVPKAGELFF
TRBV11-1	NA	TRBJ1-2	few	TGTGCCAGCAGCGAGGACAGATCGAACTATGGCTACACCTTC	CASSEDRSNYGYTF
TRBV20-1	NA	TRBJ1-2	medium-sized	TGCAGTGCAGCGAGTGATAAGGATGGCTACACCTTC	CSAASDKDGYTF
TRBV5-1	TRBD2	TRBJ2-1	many	TGCGCCAGCAGCGATCGGACTAGCGGGGATGGCGATGAGCAGTTCTTC	CASSDRTSGDGDEQFF
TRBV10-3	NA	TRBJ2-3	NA	TGTGCCATCAGTGGCCAAAGTAGCACAGATACGCAGTATTTT	CAISGQSSTDTQYF
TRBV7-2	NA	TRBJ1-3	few	TGTGCCAGCAGCTTAGCGCTTGTAAGGGATGGAAACACCATATATTTT	CASSLALVRDGNTIYF
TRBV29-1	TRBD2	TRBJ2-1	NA	TGCAGCGTGGGTTATCGACTAGCGGGCTCCTACAATGAGCAGTTCTTC	CSVGYRLAGSYNEQFF
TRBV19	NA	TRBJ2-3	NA	TGTGCCAGTAGTATAGGGGCGTGGGCGGCGGGAGATACGCAGTATTTT	CASSIGAWAAGDTQYF
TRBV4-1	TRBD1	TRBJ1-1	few	TGCGCCAGCAGCCATAGGACAGGGGGACCCACTGAAGCTTTCTTT	CASSHRTGGPTEAFF